The 7 T cell receptor beta chains below all came from one sample that was sequenced in a study of vaccination effects on CD4 cells after COVID-19 (dated 2022 in TCRdb). Libraries were constructed by the immunoSEQ multiplex PCR assay. TCRdb took over this immuneACCESS table, retaining in-frame rearrangements with V and J assigned. Such tables are incomplete; in checked studies, under half of the missing clones stem from an unresolved V gene, and the remainder is unexplained. In this sample the table shows 50,000 to 80,000 clones, under 80% of which occur a single time. The ten biggest clones cover about 2.4% of the sample. After approximately eleven days of culture, CD4+ T cells were isolated with the EasySep CD4+ T cell isolation kit. Each participant received two doses of an mRNA SARS-CoV-2 vaccine, either BNT162b2 or mRNA-1273. These receptors' antigens are unknown. The sample was CD4+ T cells from PBMCs cultured without peptide, taken after COVID-19 vaccination. The receptor set was obtained from a human donor who received a COVID-19 vaccine.

CDR3 DNA: TGCGCCAGCAGCCAAGACAGGGGCGGATACAATGAGCAGTTCTTC. Amino acid sequence: CASSQDRGGYNEQFF. This sequence joins TRBV4-1 and TRBJ2-1, with a possible D match to TRBD1 (6 bases). Germline-derived CDR1 and CDR2 are MGHRA and YSYEKL. Trimming removed 0 bases from V and 4 bases from J, with 10 bases in between. The CDR3 covers 15 residues.

The V and J genes are TRBV24-1 and TRBJ2-3; possibly TRBD1 for D (5 bases). V lost 2 bases, J lost 4 bases, and 9 bases lay in between. The germline V gene encodes CDR1 KGHDR and CDR2 SFDVKD. The CDR3 contains 14 residues. The CDR3 reads CATSDSGQADTQYF. The CDR3, as DNA: TGTGCCACCAGTGATTCCGGACAAGCAGATACGCAGTATTTT.

The chain combines TRBV7-8 with TRBJ2-1; no reliable D call. V gave up 5 bases and J gave up 6 bases, with 8 bases separating them. CDR3 length: 12 residues. CDR1 is SGHVS and CDR2 is FQNEAQ in the germline V gene. The DNA of the CDR3 is TGTGCCAGCAGCCCCCCAGGCAATGAGCAGTTCTTC. This sequence encodes CASSPPGNEQFF.

The rearrangement links TRBV2 to TRBJ2-4; D is unclear. The CDR3 has 14 amino acids. V shed 6 bases and J shed 9 bases, with 18 bases lying between them. CDR1 and CDR2 from the germline V gene are SNHLY and FYNNEI. The CDR3 coding sequence is TGTGCCAGCAGCGACCCGACGGGTGAAGGCATTCAGTACTTC. Residues: CASSDPTGEGIQYF.

V and J are TRBV7-9 and TRBJ2-4; TRBD1 might be the D (6 bases). CDR1 is SEHNR and CDR2 is FQNEAQ in the germline V gene (reference sequence). This CDR3 region has 13 residues. Between the trimmed V and J ends, which lost 4 bases and 7 bases, there was a span of 11 bases. For the CDR3, the DNA is TGTGCCAGCAGCTCTGACAGGAGGAACATTCAGTACTTC. Translating gives CASSSDRRNIQYF.

The chain couples TRBV9 to TRBJ1-2; the D is unclear. V dropped 4 bases and J dropped 0 bases, with 7 bases sitting between them. CDR3 length equals 13 residues. CDR1 is SGDLS, CDR2 YYNGEE, per germline. CDR3 residues: CASSLLSNYGYTF. The DNA for the CDR3 is TGTGCCAGCAGCCTACTATCTAACTATGGCTACACCTTC.

This clone was observed a handful of times. This chain links TRBV5-4 with TRBJ1-2; TRBD1 aligns across 7 bases. V lost 5 bases, J lost 2 bases, and 6 bases stayed unmatched. The germline V gene encodes CDR1 SGHNT and CDR2 YYREEE (reference sequence). The CDR3 totals 14 residues. The CDR3 is CASSQDRTNYGYTF. The CDR3 DNA follows: TGTGCCAGCAGTCAGGACAGGACCAACTATGGCTACACCTTC.